This T cell receptor beta chain was profiled in a study of tumor-infiltrating lymphocytes in localized non-small cell lung cancer. Study-wide points: Available tissue quantity limited TCR sequencing to a patient subset. Different pieces of the same tissue were used for each assay. Tumor T-cell fraction from TCR sequencing was not associated with recurrence-free survival (p = 0.61). Higher tumor T cell infiltration than in uninvolved lung was supported by TCRbeta sequencing.

Data came from immunoSEQ multiplex PCR; TCRdb stores just in-frame clones and leaves some out. Among 10,000 to 12,000 clones listed, around 57% were seen once. In this sample, this clone turned up a few times. Antigen: not known. The CDR3 length is 16 residues. The V and J ends lost 3 bases and 7 bases, in that order; junction bases with no gene match: 8. CDR1 is SGHRS and CDR2 is YFSETQ in the germline V gene. This receptor was taken from a human donor with non-small cell lung cancer. The rearrangement uses TRBV5-1 and TRBJ2-1; 12 bases are a match to TRBD2. The sample comprised lung tumor tissue. The CDR3 loop reads CASSSLLAGGENEQFF. The CDR3 nucleotides are TGCGCCAGCAGCTCCCTACTAGCGGGGGGTGAGAATGAGCAGTTCTTC.